This TCR beta chain was identified during a study of response to subunit inactivated influenza vaccine. TCRdb re-derived calls from the RT-PCR reads in MiXCR, one entry per CDR3 protein. The sample has roughly 570,000 distinct CDR3 sequences; 14% are singletons. The V gene's germline CDR1 is DFQATT and CDR2 SNEGSKA (reference sequence). V trimming: 6 bases; J trimming: 6 bases; junction bases outside the gene matches: 17. This CDR3 has 17 residues. Sequenced material: PBMCs from blood, taken 11 to 12 days after vaccination. This chain connects TRBV20-1 to TRBJ2-2, with 9 bases aligning to TRBD1. The sequence derives from a man aged 50 or older who received an inactivated influenza vaccine. The CDR3 spells CSARKQGAGRSAGELFF. CDR3 nucleotides: TGCAGTGCGCGGAAACAGGGGGCCGGTAGAAGCGCCGGGGAGCTGTTTTTT.